Below, 8 T cell receptor beta chains from the same sample are listed, as sequenced in a study of monozygotic twins with inflammatory bowel disease. TCRdb processed the 5' RACE reads again and assigns one entry to each CDR3 protein, with no DNA. The sample table includes about 210,000 distinct CDR3 sequences. Material for sequencing was blood. The receptors were sampled from a human donor with ulcerative colitis or Crohn's disease, or a healthy co-twin of an affected twin (not recorded which).

This chain's CDR3 is CASSLAGFSPGVNEQFF. V usage is TRBV5-5 and J usage is TRBJ2-1. The CDR3 totals 17 residues. Per the germline V gene, CDR1 is SGHKS and CDR2 is YYEKEE (reference sequence).

The chain links TRBV29-1 to TRBJ1-4; TCRdb's D call, TRBD1, is unchecked because there is no DNA. The CDR3 covers 15 residues. Germline CDR1 and CDR2: SQVTM and ANQGSEA. The CDR3 here is CSVIGTAATNEKLFF.

Here the CDR3 reads CASSRRMSRNTGELFF. V gene TRBV5-6 combines with J gene TRBJ2-2. Germline V gene sequence: CDR1 SGHDT, CDR2 YYEEEE. CDR3 length equals 16 residues.

This sequence joins TRBV3-1 and TRBJ2-3; TCRdb selects TRBD2, and the lack of DNA leaves this call unchecked. The CDR3 length is 17 residues. Germline CDR1 is LGHDT and CDR2 is YNNKEL (reference sequence). CDR3 loop: CASSPLTSGAGTDTQYF.

J is TRBJ2-3 and V is TRBV5-1; without DNA, the TCRdb call of TRBD2 cannot be checked. There are 16 residues in the CDR3. Looked up from germline, CDR1 is SGHRS and CDR2 is YFSETQ. CDR3 sequence: CASSLDTSGGADMQYF.

The chain couples TRBV7-9 to TRBJ2-5; lacking DNA, the TRBD1 call made by TCRdb goes unchecked. CDR1 SEHNR and CDR2 FQNEAQ come from the germline V gene (reference sequence). CDR3 length equals 11 residues. The CDR3 is CASSRGETQYF.

The J gene is TRBJ1-4, the V gene TRBV20-1. This CDR3 region has 13 residues. Germline V gene data show CDR1 as DFQATT and CDR2 as SNEGSKA (reference sequence). CDR3 loop: CSARKGFGEKLFF.

The CDR3 sequence: CASGWGLDPRRADTQYF. The V and J genes are TRBV12-5 and TRBJ2-3; TCRdb names TRBD2, which stays unverified in the absence of DNA. The CDR3 is 17 residues long. Germline V gene sequence: CDR1 LGHNT, CDR2 FRNRAP.